What follows describes a single T cell receptor (beta chain). Germline CDR1 reads SGHVS; CDR2 reads FQNEAQ. V was clipped by 2 bases and J by 7 bases, with 11 bases between them. The length of the CDR3 is 14 residues. These data come from a study of shared clonotypes between healthy human individuals. Overall study context: Per donor, three plates held CD4 naive cells, three held CD4 memory, two held CD8 naive and one held CD8 memory.

Generated by immunoSEQ multiplex PCR, the TCRdb table keeps only in-frame clones and is missing some. The sample lists roughly 1 million clones; roughly 80% were seen once. This receptor was identified in a man between 18 and 35 years old in good health. Input material: memory CD4+ T cells sorted from blood. The subset denotes: CD45RA-negative fraction. The chain links TRBV7-8 to TRBJ2-2; D gene ambiguous. The CDR3 region has the DNA TGTGCCAGCAGCTTATCTCCCCTCCGCGGGGAGCTGTTTTTT. Translated: CASSLSPLRGELFF.